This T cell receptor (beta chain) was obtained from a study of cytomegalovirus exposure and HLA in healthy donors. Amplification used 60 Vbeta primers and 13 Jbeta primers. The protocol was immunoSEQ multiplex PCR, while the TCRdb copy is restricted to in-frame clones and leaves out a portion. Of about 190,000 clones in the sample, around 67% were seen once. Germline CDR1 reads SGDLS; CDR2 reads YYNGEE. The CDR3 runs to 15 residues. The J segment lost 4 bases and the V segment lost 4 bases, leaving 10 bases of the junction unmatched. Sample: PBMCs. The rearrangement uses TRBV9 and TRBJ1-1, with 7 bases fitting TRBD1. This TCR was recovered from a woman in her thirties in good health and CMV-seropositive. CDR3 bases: TGTGCCAGCAGCTCCGGGACAGTCTTGAGCACTGAAGCTTTCTTT. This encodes CASSSGTVLSTEAFF.